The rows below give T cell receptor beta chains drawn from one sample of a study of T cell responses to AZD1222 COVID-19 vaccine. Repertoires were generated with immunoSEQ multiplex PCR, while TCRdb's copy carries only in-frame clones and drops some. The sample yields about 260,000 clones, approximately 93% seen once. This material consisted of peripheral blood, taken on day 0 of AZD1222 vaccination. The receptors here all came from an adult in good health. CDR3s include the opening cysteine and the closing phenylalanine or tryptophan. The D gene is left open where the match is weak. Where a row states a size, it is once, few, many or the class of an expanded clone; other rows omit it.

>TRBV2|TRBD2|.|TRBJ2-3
CASSSGGANTQYF
TGTGCCAGCAGTAGCGGGGGGGCAAATACGCAGTATTTT
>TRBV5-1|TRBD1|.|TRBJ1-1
CASSLTTGSNTEAFF
TGCGCCAGCAGCTTGACGACAGGGTCGAACACTGAAGCTTTCTTT
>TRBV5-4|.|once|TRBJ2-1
CASSLGPGESNEQFF
TGTGCCAGCAGCTTGGGGCCCGGAGAGAGCAATGAGCAGTTCTTC
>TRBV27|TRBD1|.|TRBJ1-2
CASSLLTGTGGYTF
TGTGCCAGCAGTTTATTGACAGGGACGGGAGGCTACACCTTC
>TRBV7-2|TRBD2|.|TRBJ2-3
CASSLEGLAGFTSTDTQYF
TGTGCCAGCAGCTTAGAAGGTCTAGCGGGATTTACTAGCACAGATACGCAGTATTTT
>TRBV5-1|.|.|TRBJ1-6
CASSLEIPNSPLHF
TGCGCCAGCAGCTTGGAAATCCCAAATTCACCCCTCCACTTT
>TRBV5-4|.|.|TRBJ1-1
CASSRQDLEAFF
TGTGCCAGCAGCAGACAGGACCTTGAAGCTTTCTTT
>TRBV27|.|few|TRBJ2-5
CASSPLTSLGETQYF
TGTGCCAGCAGCCCCCTAACTAGTTTAGGCGAGACCCAGTACTTC
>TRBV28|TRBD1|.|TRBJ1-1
CASRQGAPTEAFF
TGTGCCAGCAGACAGGGGGCGCCCACTGAAGCTTTCTTT
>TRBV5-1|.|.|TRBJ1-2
CASSPWGGEDGYTF
TGCGCCAGCTCCCCGTGGGGGGGAGAGGATGGCTACACCTTC
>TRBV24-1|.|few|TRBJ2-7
CATSAPGVDEQYF
TGTGCCACCAGTGCCCCGGGTGTCGACGAGCAGTACTTC
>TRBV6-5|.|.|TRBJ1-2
CASSSEAYGYTF
TGTGCCAGCAGTTCAGAGGCCTATGGCTACACCTTC
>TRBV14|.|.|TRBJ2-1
CASSPPARDADNEQFF
TGTGCCAGCAGCCCGCCCGCCCGGGACGCAGACAATGAGCAGTTCTTC
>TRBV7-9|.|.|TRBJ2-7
CASSHSPAGRYEQYF
TGTGCCAGCAGCCACTCCCCTGCGGGGCGGTACGAGCAGTACTTC
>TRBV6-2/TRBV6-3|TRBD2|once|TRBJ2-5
CASSYAREGKETQYF
TGTGCCAGCAGTTACGCGCGGGAGGGCAAAGAGACCCAGTACTTC
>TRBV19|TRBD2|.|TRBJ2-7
CASSQAGGRLGEQYF
TGTGCCAGTAGTCAAGCGGGAGGTCGGTTAGGCGAGCAGTACTTC
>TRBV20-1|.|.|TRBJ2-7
CSAGVIYEQYF
TGCAGTGCTGGGGTCATCTACGAGCAGTACTTC
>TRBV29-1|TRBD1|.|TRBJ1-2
CSVVGGGNHGYTF
TGCAGCGTTGTAGGAGGGGGCAATCATGGCTACACCTTC
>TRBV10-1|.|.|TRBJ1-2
CATTTPRGTNYGYTF
TGCGCCACCACCACCCCTCGCGGGACTAACTATGGCTACACCTTC
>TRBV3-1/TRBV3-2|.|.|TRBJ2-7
CASSPPGQSYYEQYF
TGTGCCAGCAGCCCCCCAGGACAGTCGTACTACGAGCAGTACTTC
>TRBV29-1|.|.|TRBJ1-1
CSVEDALNTEAFF
TGCAGCGTTGAAGATGCTTTGAACACTGAAGCTTTCTTT
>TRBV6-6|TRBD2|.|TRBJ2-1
CASSYPGRDYYNEQFF
TGTGCCAGCAGTTACCCTGGAAGGGACTACTACAATGAGCAGTTCTTC
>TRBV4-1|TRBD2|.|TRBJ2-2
CASSQGTSGGHNTGELFF
TGCGCCAGCAGCCAAGGGACTAGCGGGGGGCATAACACCGGGGAGCTGTTTTTT
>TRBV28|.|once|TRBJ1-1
CASSTANTEAFF
TGTGCCAGTTCGACAGCGAACACTGAAGCTTTCTTT
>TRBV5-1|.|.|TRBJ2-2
CASSWDTPNTGELFF
TGCGCCAGCAGCTGGGACACTCCGAACACCGGGGAGCTGTTTTTT
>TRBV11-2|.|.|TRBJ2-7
CASTSPASYEQYF
TGTGCCAGCACCAGCCCCGCATCCTACGAGCAGTACTTC
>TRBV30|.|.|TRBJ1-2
CAWSSWGGYTF
TGTGCCTGGAGTAGCTGGGGTGGCTACACCTTC
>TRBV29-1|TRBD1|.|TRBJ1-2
CSVVRVGDRAYGYTF
TGCAGCGTTGTAAGGGTTGGGGACAGGGCCTATGGCTACACCTTC
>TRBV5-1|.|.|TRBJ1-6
CASSLVNDSPLHF
TGCGCCAGCAGCTTGGTAAATGATTCACCCCTCCACTTT
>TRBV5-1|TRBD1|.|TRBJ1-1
CASSPGTGEGNTEAFF
TGCGCCAGCAGCCCCGGGACAGGGGAAGGGAACACTGAAGCTTTCTTT
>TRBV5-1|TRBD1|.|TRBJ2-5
CASSSGQGGETQYF
TGCGCCAGCAGCTCCGGACAGGGAGGAGAGACCCAGTACTTC
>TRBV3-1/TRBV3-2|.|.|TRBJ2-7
CASSLNPTPYEQYF
TGTGCCAGCAGCCTCAACCCCACACCCTACGAGCAGTACTTC
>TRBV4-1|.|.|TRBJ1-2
CASSQAGQGANYGYTF
TGCGCCAGCAGCCAAGCCGGGCAGGGAGCTAACTATGGCTACACCTTC
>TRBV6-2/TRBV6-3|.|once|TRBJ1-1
CASSRSTEAFF
TGTGCCAGCAGCCGATCCACTGAAGCTTTCTTT
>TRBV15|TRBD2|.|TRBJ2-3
CATSRRGGPTDTQYF
TGTGCCACCAGCAGACGGGGGGGTCCCACAGATACGCAGTATTTT
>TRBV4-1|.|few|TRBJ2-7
CASSQGRGSIDYEQYF
TGCGCCAGCAGCCAAGGTCGCGGTAGTATCGACTACGAGCAGTACTTC
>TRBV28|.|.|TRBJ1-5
CASLDSFNQPQHF
TGTGCCAGCTTAGACAGTTTCAATCAGCCCCAGCATTTT
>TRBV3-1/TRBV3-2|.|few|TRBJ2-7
CASSQRSYEQYF
TGTGCCAGCAGCCAAAGGTCCTACGAGCAGTACTTC
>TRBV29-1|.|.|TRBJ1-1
CSATPNMNTEAFF
TGCAGCGCAACCCCTAACATGAACACTGAAGCTTTCTTT
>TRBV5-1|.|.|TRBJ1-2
CASSFWGSGGYTF
TGCGCCAGCAGCTTCTGGGGGTCGGGTGGCTACACCTTC
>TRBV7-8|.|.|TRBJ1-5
CASSRARYSNQPQHF
TGTGCCAGCAGCCGGGCCAGGTATAGCAATCAGCCCCAGCATTTT
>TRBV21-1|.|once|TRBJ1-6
CASSKELHRSSYNSPLHF
TGTGCCAGCAGCAAAGAGTTACACCGGAGCTCCTATAATTCACCCCTCCACTTT
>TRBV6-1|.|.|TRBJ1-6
CASSELHANSPLHF
TGTGCCAGCAGTGAACTACACGCCAATTCACCCCTCCACTTT
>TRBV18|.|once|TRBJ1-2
CASSPGRQIHGYTF
TGTGCCAGCTCACCTGGCCGGCAGATTCATGGCTACACCTTC
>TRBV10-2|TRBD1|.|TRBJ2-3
CASTRGSPPETQYF
TGCGCCAGCACCAGGGGGTCCCCCCCGGAAACGCAGTATTTT
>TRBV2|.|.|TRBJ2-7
CASSAYYEQYF
TGTGCCAGCAGTGCTTACTACGAGCAGTACTTC
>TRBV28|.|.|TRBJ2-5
CASSSTEETQYF
TGTGCCAGCAGTTCGACGGAAGAGACCCAGTACTTC
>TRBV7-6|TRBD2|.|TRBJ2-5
CASSLNPHLAGFQETQYF
TGTGCCAGCAGCTTAAACCCCCACCTAGCGGGCTTCCAAGAGACCCAGTACTTC
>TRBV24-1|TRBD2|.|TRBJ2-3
CATSDQREGPDTQYF
TGTGCCACCAGTGACCAGCGGGAGGGCCCAGATACGCAGTATTTT
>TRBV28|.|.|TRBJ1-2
CASSFGQGLGYTF
TGTGCCAGCAGTTTCGGTCAGGGGCTTGGCTACACCTTC
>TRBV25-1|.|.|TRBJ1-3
CASSARTRSGNTIYF
TGTGCCAGCAGTGCCCGGACCCGCTCTGGAAACACCATATATTTT
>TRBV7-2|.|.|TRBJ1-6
CASSSDPGMSPLHF
TGTGCCAGCAGCTCCGACCCGGGGATGTCACCCCTCCACTTT
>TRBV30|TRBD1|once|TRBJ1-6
CAWRAQQGYYNSPLHF
TGTGCCTGGAGGGCCCAACAGGGGTACTATAATTCACCCCTCCACTTT
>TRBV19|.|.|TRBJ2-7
CASSMRDSTYEQYF
TGTGCCAGTAGTATGCGGGACTCCACCTACGAGCAGTACTTC
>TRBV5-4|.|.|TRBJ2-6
CASSLPQGSGANVLTF
TGTGCCAGCAGCTTGCCCCAGGGGTCTGGGGCCAACGTCCTGACTTTC
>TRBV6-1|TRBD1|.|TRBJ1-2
CASRTDREDGYTF
TGTGCCAGCAGGACCGACAGGGAGGATGGCTACACCTTC